The rows below give T cell receptor beta chains drawn from one sample of a study of cytomegalovirus exposure and HLA in healthy donors. Assay: immunoSEQ multiplex PCR; the TCRdb copy retains only in-frame clones and omits some. This table has 100,000 to 150,000 clones, about 80% appearing once. The sample taken for sequencing was PBMCs. The origin of the receptors is a man in his thirties or forties in good health and CMV-seropositive. CDR3s include the opening cysteine and the closing phenylalanine or tryptophan. Fields, in order: V gene, J gene, D gene, clone size, CDR3 DNA, CDR3 protein. D genes are given only for firm matches. Only part of the rows carry a size: once, few, many, or a class if the clone is expanded.

>TRBV10-3|TRBJ2-1|.|.
TGTGCCATCAGTGTCGACGGGGGATCTCACAATGAGCAGTTCTTC
CAISVDGGSHNEQFF
>TRBV30|TRBJ1-1|.|few
TGTGCCTGGGCGCCTGAGGTTAACACTGAAGCTTTCTTT
CAWAPEVNTEAFF
>TRBV11-2|TRBJ2-3|.|once
TGTGCCAGCAGCTTAGCGACTACCAAGAGCACAGATACGCAGTATTTT
CASSLATTKSTDTQYF
>TRBV30|TRBJ1-6|TRBD1|few
TGTGCCTGGAGCGGGGCAGGGGGCCGAAATAATTCACCCCTCCACTTT
CAWSGAGGRNNSPLHF
>TRBV6-1|TRBJ1-5|.|.
TGTGCCAGCAGGCCAGGGGTCAATCAGCCCCAGCATTTT
CASRPGVNQPQHF
>TRBV10-3|TRBJ2-3|TRBD2|few
TGTGCCTCCTCCCGTGAAGCGAGCGGGGGTATCACAGATACGCAGTATTTT
CASSREASGGITDTQYF
>TRBV6-1|TRBJ1-2|TRBD1|.
TGTGCCAGCAGTTCCGGGACAGGGGGGTATGGCTACACCTTC
CASSSGTGGYGYTF
>TRBV5-1|TRBJ1-6|.|few
TGCGCCAGCAGCGATTTAGATATCTACTATTCACCCCTCCACTTT
CASSDLDIYYSPLHF
>TRBV6-5|TRBJ1-3|.|once
TGTGCCAGCAGTTCCGTGGGAAACACCATATATTTT
CASSSVGNTIYF
>TRBV27|TRBJ2-7|.|.
TGTGCCAGCAGTTGGGCCGACTCCTACGAGCAGTACTTC
CASSWADSYEQYF
>TRBV5-1|TRBJ1-4|TRBD1|.
TGCGCCAGCAGCTTAGGACAGGGTCCAACTAATGAAAAACTGTTTTTT
CASSLGQGPTNEKLFF
>TRBV11-2|TRBJ1-2|.|.
TGTGCCAGCAGCTTCAGGTACGGGAATAACTATGGCTACACCTTC
CASSFRYGNNYGYTF
>TRBV27|TRBJ1-2|TRBD1|.
TGTGCCAGCAGTTTATATACACATCCTAGGGGGCGCGACTATGGCTACACCTTC
CASSLYTHPRGRDYGYTF
>TRBV6-6|TRBJ1-2|.|.
TGTGCCAGCAGTTACTCGAAACGAGGTGGCTACACCTTC
CASSYSKRGGYTF